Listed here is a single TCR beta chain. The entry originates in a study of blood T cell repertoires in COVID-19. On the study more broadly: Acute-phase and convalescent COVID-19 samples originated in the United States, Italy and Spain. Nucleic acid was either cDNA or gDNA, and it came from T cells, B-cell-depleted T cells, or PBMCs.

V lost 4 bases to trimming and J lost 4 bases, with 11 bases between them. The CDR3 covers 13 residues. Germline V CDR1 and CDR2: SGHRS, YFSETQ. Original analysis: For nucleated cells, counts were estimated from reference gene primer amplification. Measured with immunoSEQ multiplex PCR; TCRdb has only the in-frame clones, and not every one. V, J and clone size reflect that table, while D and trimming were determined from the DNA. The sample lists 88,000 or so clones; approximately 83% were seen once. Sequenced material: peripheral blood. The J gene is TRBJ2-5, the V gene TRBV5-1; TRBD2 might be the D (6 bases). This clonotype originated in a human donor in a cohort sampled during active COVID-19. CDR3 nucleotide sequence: TGCGCCAGCAGCCTGCCCGGGGGAGAGACCCAGTACTTC. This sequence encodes CASSLPGGETQYF.